This T cell receptor (beta chain) came from a study of T cell clones after liver transplantation. Study-wide background: As an antigen-independent comparator, third-party-reactive TCRbeta sequences came from pre-transplant mixed lymphocyte reactions. Patients counted as tolerant after at least one year off all immunosuppression, enzymes not exceeding twice normal.

Method: immunoSEQ multiplex PCR; TCRdb's copy keeps in-frame clones and lacks some. The sample lists more than 95,000 clones, around 80% seen once, with approximately 3% in the top ten. Sorting of unstimulated PBMCs yielded separate CD3+CD4+ and CD3+CD8+ fractions. Looked up from germline, CDR1 is SGHTA and CDR2 is FQGNSA. Between the trimmed V and J ends, which lost 1 base and 4 bases, there was a span of 5 bases. This CDR3 has 12 amino acids. The sequence was obtained from a human patient who received a liver transplant. Some T cells may be supplied by the graft donor. The sample was CD4+ T cells from blood, taken roughly 50 months after liver transplant. The J gene is TRBJ2-7, the V gene TRBV7-2, with D unresolved. The CDR3: CASSLEAYEQYF. In nucleotides, the CDR3 is TGTGCCAGCAGCTTAGAAGCTTACGAGCAGTACTTC.